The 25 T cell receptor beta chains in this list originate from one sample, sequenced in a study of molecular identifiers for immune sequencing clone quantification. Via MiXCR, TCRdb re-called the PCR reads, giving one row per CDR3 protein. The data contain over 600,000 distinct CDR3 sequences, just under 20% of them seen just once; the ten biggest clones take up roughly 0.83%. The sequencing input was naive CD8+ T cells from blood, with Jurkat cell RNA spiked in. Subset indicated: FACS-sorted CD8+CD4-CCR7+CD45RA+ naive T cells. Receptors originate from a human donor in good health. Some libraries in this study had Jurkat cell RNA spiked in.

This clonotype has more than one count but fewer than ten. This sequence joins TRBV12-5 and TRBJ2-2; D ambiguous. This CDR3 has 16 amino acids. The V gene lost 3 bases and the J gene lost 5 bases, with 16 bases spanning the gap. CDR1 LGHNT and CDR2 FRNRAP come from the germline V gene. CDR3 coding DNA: TGTGCTAGTGGTTTTTGGCCGGGTGCCGGAACCGGGGAGCTGTTTTTT. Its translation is CASGFWPGAGTGELFF.

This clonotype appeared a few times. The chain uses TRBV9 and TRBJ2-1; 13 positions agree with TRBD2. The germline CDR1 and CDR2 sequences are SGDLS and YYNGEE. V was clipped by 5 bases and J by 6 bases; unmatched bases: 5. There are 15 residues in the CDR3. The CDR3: CASSGTSGVINEQFF. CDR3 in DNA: TGTGCCAGCAGTGGGACTAGCGGGGTGATCAATGAGCAGTTCTTC. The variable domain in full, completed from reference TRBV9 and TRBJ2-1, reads DSGVTQTPKHLITATGQRVTLRCSPRSGDLSVYWYQQSLDQGLQFLIQYYNGEERAKGNILERFSAQQFPDLHSELNLSSLELGDSALYFCASSGTSGVINEQFFGPGTRLTVL.

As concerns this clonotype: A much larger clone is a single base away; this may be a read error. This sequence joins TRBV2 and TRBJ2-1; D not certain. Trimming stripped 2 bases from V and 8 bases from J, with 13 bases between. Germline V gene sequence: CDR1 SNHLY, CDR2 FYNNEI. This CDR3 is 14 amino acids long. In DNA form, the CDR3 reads TGTGCCAGCAGTGAAATGGTCCCCGCGGATGAGCAGTTCTTC. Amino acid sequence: CASSEMVPADEQFF.

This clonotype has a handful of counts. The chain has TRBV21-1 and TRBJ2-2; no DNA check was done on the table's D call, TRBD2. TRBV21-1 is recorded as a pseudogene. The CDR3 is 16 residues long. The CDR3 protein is CASSKVRRENTGELFF. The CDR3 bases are TGTGCCAGCAGCAAAGTGAGGCGGGAGAACACCGGGGAGCTGTTTTTT.

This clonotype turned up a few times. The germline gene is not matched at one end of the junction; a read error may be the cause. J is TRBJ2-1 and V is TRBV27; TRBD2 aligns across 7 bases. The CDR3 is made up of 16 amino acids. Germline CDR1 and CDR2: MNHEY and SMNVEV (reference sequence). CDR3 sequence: CASSLLAVAPGDEQSF. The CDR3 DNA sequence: TGTGCCAGCAGTTTACTAGCGGTTGCGCCTGGGGATGAGCAGTCCTTC.

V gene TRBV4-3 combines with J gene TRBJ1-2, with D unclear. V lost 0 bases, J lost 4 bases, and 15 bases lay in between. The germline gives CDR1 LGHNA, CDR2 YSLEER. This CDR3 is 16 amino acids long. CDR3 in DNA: TGCGCCAGCAGCCAAGATCTTAACGGACGGAGCTATGGCTACACCTTC. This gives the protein CASSQDLNGRSYGYTF.

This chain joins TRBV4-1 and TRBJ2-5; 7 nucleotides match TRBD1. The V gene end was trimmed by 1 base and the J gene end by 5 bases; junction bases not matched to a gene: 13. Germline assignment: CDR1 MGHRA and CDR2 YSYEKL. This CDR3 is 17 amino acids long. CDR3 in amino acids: CASSQVFGQGVSETQYF. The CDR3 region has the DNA TGCGCCAGCAGCCAAGTATTTGGGCAGGGGGTTTCGGAGACCCAGTACTTC.

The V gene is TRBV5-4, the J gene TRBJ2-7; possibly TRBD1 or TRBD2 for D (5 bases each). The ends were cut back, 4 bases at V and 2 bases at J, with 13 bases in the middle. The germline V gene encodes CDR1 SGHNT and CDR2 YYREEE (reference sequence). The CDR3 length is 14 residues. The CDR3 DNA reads TGTGCCAGCAGCGGCCGGGACCGCCCCTACGAGCAGTACTTC. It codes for CASSGRDRPYEQYF.

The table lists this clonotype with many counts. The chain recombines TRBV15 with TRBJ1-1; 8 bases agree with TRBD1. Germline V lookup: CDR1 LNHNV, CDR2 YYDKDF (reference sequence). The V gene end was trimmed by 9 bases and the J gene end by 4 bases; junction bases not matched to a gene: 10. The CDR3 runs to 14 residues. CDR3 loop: CATAQGGRSTEAFF. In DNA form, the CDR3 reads TGTGCCACTGCACAGGGGGGCAGATCCACTGAAGCTTTCTTT.

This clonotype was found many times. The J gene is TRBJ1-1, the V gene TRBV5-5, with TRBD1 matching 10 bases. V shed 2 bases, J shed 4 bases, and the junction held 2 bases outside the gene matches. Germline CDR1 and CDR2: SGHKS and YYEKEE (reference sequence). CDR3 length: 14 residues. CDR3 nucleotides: TGTGCCAGCAGCTTCTGGGACAGGGGCACTGAAGCTTTCTTT. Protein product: CASSFWDRGTEAFF.

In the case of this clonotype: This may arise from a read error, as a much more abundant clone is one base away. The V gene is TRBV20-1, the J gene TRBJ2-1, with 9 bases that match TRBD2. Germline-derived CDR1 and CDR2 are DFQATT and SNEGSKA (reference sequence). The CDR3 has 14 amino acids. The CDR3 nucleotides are TGCAGTGCTGGCCGGGGACTAGCACACAATGAGCGGTTCTTC. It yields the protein CSAGRGLAHNERFF.

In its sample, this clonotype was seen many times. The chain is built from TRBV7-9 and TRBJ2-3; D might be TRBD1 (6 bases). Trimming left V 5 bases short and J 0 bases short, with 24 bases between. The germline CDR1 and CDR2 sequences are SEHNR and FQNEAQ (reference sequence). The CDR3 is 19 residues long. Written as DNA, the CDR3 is TGTGCCAGCAGCACACACAGGGTTACCAAAGTCTTCAGCACAGATACGCAGTATTTT. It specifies CASSTHRVTKVFSTDTQYF.

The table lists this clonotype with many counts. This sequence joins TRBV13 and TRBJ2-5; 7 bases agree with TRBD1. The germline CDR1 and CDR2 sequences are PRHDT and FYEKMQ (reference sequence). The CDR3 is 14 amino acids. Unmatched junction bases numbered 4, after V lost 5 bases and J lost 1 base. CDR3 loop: CASSTRQGQETQYF. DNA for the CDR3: TGTGCCAGCAGCACCCGACAGGGCCAAGAGACCCAGTACTTC.

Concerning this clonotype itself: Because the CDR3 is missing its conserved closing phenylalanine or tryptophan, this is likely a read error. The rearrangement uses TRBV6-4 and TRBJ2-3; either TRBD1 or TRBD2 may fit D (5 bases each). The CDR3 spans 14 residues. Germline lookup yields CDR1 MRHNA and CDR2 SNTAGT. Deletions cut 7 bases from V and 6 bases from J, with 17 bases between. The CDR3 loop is CASTGLLGPDTQYL. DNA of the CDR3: TGTGCCAGCACAGGACTTCTGGGGCCGGATACGCAGTATCTT.

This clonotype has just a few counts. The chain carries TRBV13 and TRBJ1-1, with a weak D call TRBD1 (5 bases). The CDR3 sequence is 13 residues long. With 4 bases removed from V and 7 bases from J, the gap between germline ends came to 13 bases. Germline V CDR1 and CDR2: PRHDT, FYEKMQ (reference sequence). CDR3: CASSWRDVGEAFF. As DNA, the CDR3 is TGTGCCAGCAGCTGGAGGGACGTCGGTGAAGCTTTCTTT.

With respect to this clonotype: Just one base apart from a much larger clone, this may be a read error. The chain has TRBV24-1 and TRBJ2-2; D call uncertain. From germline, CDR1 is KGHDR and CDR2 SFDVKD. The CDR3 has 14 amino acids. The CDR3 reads CAASDFFAAGELFF. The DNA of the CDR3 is TGTGCCGCCAGTGATTTCTTTGCAGCCGGGGAGCTGTTTTTT.

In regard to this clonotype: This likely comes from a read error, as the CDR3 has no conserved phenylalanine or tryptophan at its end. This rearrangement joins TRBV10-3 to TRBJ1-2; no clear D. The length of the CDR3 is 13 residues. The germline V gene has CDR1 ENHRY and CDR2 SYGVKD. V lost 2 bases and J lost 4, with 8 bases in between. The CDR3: CAISEVEVYGYTL. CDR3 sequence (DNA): TGTGCCATCAGTGAGGTGGAAGTCTATGGCTACACCCTC.

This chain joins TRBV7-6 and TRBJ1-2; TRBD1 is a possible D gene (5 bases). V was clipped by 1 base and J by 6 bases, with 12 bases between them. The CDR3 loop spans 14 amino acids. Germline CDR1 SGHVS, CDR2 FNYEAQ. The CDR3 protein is CASSLGGEEDGYTF. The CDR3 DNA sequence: TGTGCCAGCAGCTTAGGAGGGGAGGAGGATGGCTACACCTTC.

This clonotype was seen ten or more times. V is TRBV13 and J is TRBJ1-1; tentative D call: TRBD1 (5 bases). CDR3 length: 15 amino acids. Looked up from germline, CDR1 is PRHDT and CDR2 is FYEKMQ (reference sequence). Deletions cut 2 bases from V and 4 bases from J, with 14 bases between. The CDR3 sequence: CASSLPDSGRTEAFF. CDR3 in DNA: TGTGCCAGCAGCTTACCCGACAGTGGTCGCACTGAAGCTTTCTTT. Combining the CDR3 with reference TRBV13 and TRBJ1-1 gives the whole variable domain AAGVIQSPRHLIKEKRETATLKCYPIPRHDTVYWYQQGPGQDPQFLISFYEKMQSDKGSIPDRFSAQQFSDYHSELNMSSLELGDSALYFCASSLPDSGRTEAFFGQGTRLTVV.

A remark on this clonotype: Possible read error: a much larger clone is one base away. The CDR3 DNA reads as TGTGCCAGCAACTCCCGGGATAGCGGGAGGGCCCACTACGAGCAGTACTTC. Translation: CASNSRDSGRAHYEQYF. The chain joins TRBV5-6 to TRBJ2-7; TRBD2 agrees at 11 bases. Per germline, CDR1 SGHDT and CDR2 YYEEEE. The length of the CDR3 is 17 residues. Trimming took 6 bases from V and 3 from J; bases not matched to a gene: 14.

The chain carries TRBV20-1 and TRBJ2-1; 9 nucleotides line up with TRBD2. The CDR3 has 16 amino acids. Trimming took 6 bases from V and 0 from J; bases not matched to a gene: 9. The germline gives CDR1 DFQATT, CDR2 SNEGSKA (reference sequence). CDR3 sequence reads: CSADGLARSSYNEQFF. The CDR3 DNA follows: TGCAGTGCGGACGGACTAGCGCGTAGCTCCTACAATGAGCAGTTCTTC.

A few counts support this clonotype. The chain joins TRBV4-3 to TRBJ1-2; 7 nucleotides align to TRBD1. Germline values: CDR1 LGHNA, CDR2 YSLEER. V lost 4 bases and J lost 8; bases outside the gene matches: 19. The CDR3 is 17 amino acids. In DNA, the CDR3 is TGCGCCAGCAGCCTTTACAAGACAGGGTCCCTTTTATTGGGCTACACCTTC. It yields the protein CASSLYKTGSLLLGYTF.

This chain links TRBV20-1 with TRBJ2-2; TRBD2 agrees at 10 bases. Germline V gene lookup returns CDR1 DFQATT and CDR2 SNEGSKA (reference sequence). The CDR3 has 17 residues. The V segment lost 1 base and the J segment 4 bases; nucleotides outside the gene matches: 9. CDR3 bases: TGCAGTGCTAGAGCCCCAGCGGGAGGGCCGAGCACCGGGGAGCTGTTTTTT. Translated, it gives CSARAPAGGPSTGELFF.

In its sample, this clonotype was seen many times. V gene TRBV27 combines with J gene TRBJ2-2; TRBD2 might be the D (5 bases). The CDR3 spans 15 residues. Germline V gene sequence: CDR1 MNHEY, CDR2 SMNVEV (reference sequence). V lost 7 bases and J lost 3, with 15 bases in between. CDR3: CASTSNREYTGELFF. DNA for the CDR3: TGTGCCAGCACATCTAATAGGGAGTACACCGGGGAGCTGTTTTTT.

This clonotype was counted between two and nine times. The chain's CDR3 is CAWSDDQGIGEKLFF. The CDR3 nucleotides read TGTGCCTGGAGTGATGACCAGGGGATCGGTGAAAAACTGTTTTTT. This chain connects TRBV30 to TRBJ1-4, with D perhaps TRBD1 (6 bases). CDR1 is GTSNPN and CDR2 is SVGIG in the germline V gene (reference sequence). This CDR3 has 15 amino acids. The V end was cut by 1 base, the J end by 7 bases, with 16 bases between.